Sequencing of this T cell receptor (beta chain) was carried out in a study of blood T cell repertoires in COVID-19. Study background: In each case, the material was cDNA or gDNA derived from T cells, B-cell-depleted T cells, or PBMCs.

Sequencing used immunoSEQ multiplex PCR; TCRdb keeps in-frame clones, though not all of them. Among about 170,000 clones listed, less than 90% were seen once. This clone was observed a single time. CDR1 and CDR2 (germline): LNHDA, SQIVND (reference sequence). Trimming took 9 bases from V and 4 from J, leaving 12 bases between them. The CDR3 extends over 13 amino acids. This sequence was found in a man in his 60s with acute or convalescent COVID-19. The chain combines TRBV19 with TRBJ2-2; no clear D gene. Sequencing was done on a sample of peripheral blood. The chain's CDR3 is CASYSIRTGELFF. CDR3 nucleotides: TGTGCCAGCTATAGCATTCGCACCGGGGAGCTGTTTTTT.